Listed below are T cell receptor beta chains from one sample, sequenced in a study of blood T cell repertoires in COVID-19. Method: immunoSEQ multiplex PCR; TCRdb's copy keeps in-frame clones and lacks some. The sample lists about 110,000 clones, 76% occurring once. Sequencing was carried out using peripheral blood. These TCRs come from an elderly woman with acute or convalescent COVID-19. Both conserved end residues are part of each CDR3. The D gene is left open where the match is weak. Size is omitted from some rows. Given values are once, few, many or a class for expanded clones.

V: TRBV2; D: TRBD2; size: .; J: TRBJ2-5; CDR3: CASRVSGGGETQYF; DNA: TGTGCCAGCAGGGTTAGCGGGGGGGGCGAGACCCAGTACTTC
V: TRBV6-5; D: .; size: .; J: TRBJ2-7; CDR3: CASSLGGHSYEQYF; DNA: TGTGCCAGCAGTTTGGGGGGGCACTCCTACGAGCAGTACTTC
V: TRBV2; D: TRBD1; size: once; J: TRBJ1-1; CDR3: CASRKDRGTHSEAFF; DNA: TGTGCCAGCAGAAAAGACAGGGGAACTCACTCTGAAGCTTTCTTT
V: TRBV23-1; D: .; size: .; J: TRBJ1-1; CDR3: CASISPDKNTEAFF; DNA: TGCGCCAGCATCTCACCGGACAAGAACACTGAAGCTTTCTTT
V: TRBV5-1; D: .; size: .; J: TRBJ2-5; CDR3: CASSFHQQETQYF; DNA: TGCGCCAGCAGCTTTCATCAACAAGAGACCCAGTACTTC
V: TRBV19; D: TRBD1; size: .; J: TRBJ2-7; CDR3: CASTRTGAGAYEQYF; DNA: TGTGCCAGTACCCGAACAGGGGCAGGGGCCTACGAGCAGTACTTC
V: TRBV3-1/TRBV3-2; D: TRBD1; size: .; J: TRBJ2-5; CDR3: CASSQDQGVGQETQYF; DNA: TGTGCCAGCAGCCAAGATCAGGGGGTTGGCCAAGAGACCCAGTACTTC
V: TRBV7-8; D: TRBD1; size: .; J: TRBJ2-3; CDR3: CASSNRDSPPTDTQYF; DNA: TGTGCCAGCAGCAACAGGGACAGCCCCCCCACAGATACGCAGTATTTT
V: TRBV3-1/TRBV3-2; D: TRBD1; size: .; J: TRBJ2-2; CDR3: CASSHTGTDTGELFF; DNA: TGTGCCAGCAGCCACACCGGGACAGACACCGGGGAGCTGTTTTTT
V: TRBV24-1; D: TRBD2; size: .; J: TRBJ2-3; CDR3: CATSDSGGGTDTQYF; DNA: TGTGCCACCAGTGATTCGGGAGGGGGCACAGATACGCAGTATTTT
V: TRBV27; D: TRBD1; size: .; J: TRBJ2-1; CDR3: CASKSGGGPYNEQFF; DNA: TGTGCCAGCAAATCAGGGGGCGGCCCCTACAATGAGCAGTTCTTC
V: TRBV11-2; D: .; size: .; J: TRBJ2-4; CDR3: CASSPPRFGLGGQDIQYF; DNA: TGTGCCAGCAGCCCACCAAGGTTTGGATTGGGGGGGCAGGACATTCAGTACTTC
V: TRBV23-1; D: .; size: .; J: TRBJ2-7; CDR3: CATHGIQALPYEQYF; DNA: TGCGCCACACACGGCATACAGGCGTTGCCCTACGAGCAGTACTTC
V: TRBV5-1; D: .; size: .; J: TRBJ2-7; CDR3: CASSLAEVAEQYF; DNA: TGCGCCAGCAGCTTGGCCGAGGTGGCGGAGCAGTACTTC
V: TRBV6-2/TRBV6-3; D: .; size: few; J: TRBJ1-5; CDR3: CASSSRAGLVLNNQPQHF; DNA: TGTGCCAGCAGTTCCCGGGCAGGGCTCGTTTTGAACAATCAGCCCCAGCATTTT
V: TRBV10-3; D: .; size: .; J: TRBJ1-5; CDR3: CAISERLSRDDQPQHF; DNA: TGTGCCATCAGTGAGCGCTTGAGCAGGGATGATCAGCCCCAGCATTTT
V: TRBV3-1/TRBV3-2; D: TRBD2; size: .; J: TRBJ2-3; CDR3: CASSQDRWASGGRTDTQYF; DNA: TGTGCCAGCAGCCAAGATCGGTGGGCTAGCGGGGGGCGCACAGATACGCAGTATTTT
V: TRBV6-5; D: .; size: .; J: TRBJ1-6; CDR3: CASSSNSPLHF; DNA: TGTGCCAGCAGCAGTAATTCACCCCTCCACTTT
V: TRBV5-1; D: TRBD2; size: .; J: TRBJ2-1; CDR3: CASSPTSGGPYEQFF; DNA: TGCGCCAGCAGCCCGACTAGCGGGGGGCCGTATGAGCAGTTCTTC
V: TRBV7-2; D: TRBD1; size: .; J: TRBJ2-2; CDR3: CASSSQTGLSGELFF; DNA: TGTGCCAGCAGCTCGCAGACAGGGTTGTCCGGGGAGCTGTTTTTT
V: TRBV18; D: TRBD1; size: .; J: TRBJ1-6; CDR3: CASSLQYATGADSPLHF; DNA: TGTGCCAGCTCACTTCAATATGCTACAGGGGCGGATTCACCCCTCCACTTT
V: TRBV6-5; D: .; size: once; J: TRBJ1-1; CDR3: CASTPRLIGAFF; DNA: TGTGCCAGCACCCCAAGACTGATCGGAGCTTTCTTT
V: TRBV28; D: TRBD1; size: .; J: TRBJ2-7; CDR3: CASSTPGQGYEQYF; DNA: TGTGCCAGCAGTACACCGGGACAGGGCTACGAGCAGTACTTC
V: TRBV19; D: TRBD2; size: once; J: TRBJ2-1; CDR3: CASTPSGRATYNEQFF; DNA: TGTGCCAGTACCCCTAGCGGGAGGGCCACCTACAATGAGCAGTTCTTC
V: TRBV7-8; D: TRBD1; size: .; J: TRBJ1-2; CDR3: CASSPRDRRQYGYTF; DNA: TGTGCCAGCAGCCCGCGGGACAGGAGACAATATGGCTACACCTTC
V: TRBV6-5; D: .; size: .; J: TRBJ1-2; CDR3: CASSRTGQGGYTF; DNA: TGTGCCAGCAGCCGCACAGGGCAAGGTGGCTACACCTTC
V: TRBV27; D: .; size: .; J: TRBJ1-1; CDR3: CASSLYSMNTEAFF; DNA: TGTGCCAGCAGTTTATACAGCATGAACACTGAAGCTTTCTTT
V: TRBV21-1; D: .; size: .; J: TRBJ2-6; CDR3: CASNTYRDRGSRRLTGANVLTF; DNA: TGTGCCAGCAACACCTATCGGGACAGGGGGTCCCGGAGACTGACGGGGGCCAACGTCCTGACTTTC
V: TRBV7-6; D: .; size: .; J: TRBJ1-4; CDR3: CASSSRPTATNEKLFF; DNA: TGTGCCAGCAGCTCAAGACCGACAGCAACTAATGAAAAACTGTTTTTT
V: TRBV4-2; D: TRBD2; size: .; J: TRBJ2-1; CDR3: CASSQDLRLAPFF; DNA: TGTGCCAGCAGCCAAGATCTGAGACTAGCTCCGTTCTTC
V: TRBV6-6; D: .; size: .; J: TRBJ1-1; CDR3: CASSYSWNTEAFF; DNA: TGTGCCAGCAGTTACTCCTGGAACACTGAAGCTTTCTTT
V: TRBV10-3; D: .; size: .; J: TRBJ2-3; CDR3: CAISGLPVTVRTPDDNGPTDTQYF; DNA: TGTGCCATCAGTGGCCTCCCAGTAACGGTACGGACTCCGGACGACAACGGACCCACAGATACGCAGTATTTT